These 12 T cell receptor beta chains share one sample of origin, sequenced in a study of T cell responses to AZD1222 COVID-19 vaccine. The method was immunoSEQ multiplex PCR; TCRdb's version includes in-frame clones alone and lacks a portion of them. The repertoire has under 200,000 clones, roughly nine tenths of them found once; the top ten carry 3.6%. This specimen was peripheral blood, taken 28 days after the second dose of the MenACWY control vaccine. The receptors come from an adult who received the MenACWY meningococcal vaccine as a control.

This chain joins TRBV5-1 and TRBJ2-7, with 8 bases lining up with TRBD1. The CDR3 has 14 amino acids. The germline V gene has CDR1 SGHRS and CDR2 YFSETQ. The V and J ends lost 3 bases and 3 bases, in that order; junction bases with no gene match: 5. The CDR3 sequence: CASSYGTGGYEQYF. As DNA, the CDR3 is TGCGCCAGCAGCTATGGTACAGGGGGCTACGAGCAGTACTTC.

CDR3 DNA: TGTGCCAGTAGTAGGGCCATTGGGGTGAACACTGAAGCTTTCTTT. Its protein product is CASSRAIGVNTEAFF. The chain is built from TRBV19 and TRBJ1-1; D unresolved. The V end lost 4 bases, the J end lost 0 bases, and 12 bases lay between the germline ends. Germline CDR1 LNHDA, CDR2 SQIVND (reference sequence). The CDR3 extends over 15 amino acids. The full variable domain, its missing parts supplied by reference TRBV19 and TRBJ1-1, is DGGITQSPKYLFRKEGQNVTLSCEQNLNHDAMYWYRQDPGQGLRLIYYSQIVNDFQKGDIAEGYSVSREKKESFPLTVTSAQKNPTAFYLCASSRAIGVNTEAFFGQGTRLTVV.

This clone was seen a single time. The chain links TRBV27 to TRBJ2-7, with D possibly being TRBD2 (6 bases). V was cut by 3 bases and J by 7 bases, with 16 bases left in between. Germline values: CDR1 MNHEY, CDR2 SMNVEV (reference sequence). This CDR3 contains 14 residues. The CDR3 reads CASSLSGGRREQYF. CDR3 bases: TGTGCCAGCAGTTTGTCCGGAGGGCGTCGGGAGCAGTACTTC.

This rearrangement joins TRBV19 to TRBJ2-2; 10 nucleotides align to TRBD2. The germline V gene has CDR1 LNHDA and CDR2 SQIVND (reference sequence). The CDR3 is 14 residues long. J lost 6 bases, V lost 6 bases, and 4 bases had no gene match. CDR3 sequence (DNA): TGTGCCAGTAGCTCCGGGACTAGCGCCGGGGAGCTGTTTTTT. Translated, it gives CASSSGTSAGELFF.

J is TRBJ2-5 and V is TRBV19, with D maybe TRBD2 (5 bases). This CDR3 has 16 amino acids. The ends were cut back, 0 bases at V and 4 bases at J, with 15 bases in the middle. Looked up from germline, CDR1 is LNHDA and CDR2 is SQIVND (reference sequence). The CDR3 DNA sequence: TGTGCCAGTAGTATAGATCACAGTGGCGGGCGAGAGACCCAGTACTTC. This encodes CASSIDHSGGRETQYF.

The chain uses TRBV27 and TRBJ1-6; TRBD1 agrees at 8 bases. The CDR3 spans 16 residues. CDR1 MNHEY and CDR2 SMNVEV come from the germline V gene (reference sequence). J lost 6 bases, V lost 3 bases, and 7 bases had no gene match. The CDR3 protein is CASSLGTGQVNSPLHF. CDR3 sequence (DNA): TGTGCCAGCAGTTTGGGGACGGGACAGGTTAATTCACCCCTCCACTTT.

The genes are TRBV7-9 and TRBJ2-6; tentatively, D is TRBD2 (6 bases). Germline CDR1 and CDR2: SEHNR and FQNEAQ (reference sequence). The CDR3 spans 19 residues. Trimming shortened V by 5 bases and J by 0 bases, and 20 bases separated the two germline ends. The CDR3 DNA reads as TGTGCCAGCAGCAGGGAGGCAGGGTGGGGTGCCTCTGGGGCCAACGTCCTGACTTTC. The encoded protein is CASSREAGWGASGANVLTF.

V and J are TRBV6-6 and TRBJ1-5; 9 bases map to TRBD1. Germline V gene lookup returns CDR1 MNHNY and CDR2 SVGAGI (reference sequence). The junction had 8 bases not matched to a gene; V was cut back by 5 bases and J by 3 bases. The CDR3 extends over 16 amino acids. This chain's CDR3 is CASSPGTGRINQPQHF. The CDR3 nucleotides read TGTGCCAGCAGTCCCGGGACAGGGAGGATCAATCAGCCCCAGCATTTT.

On this clone itself: Within the sample, other DNA sequences also encode this same CDR3. The J gene is TRBJ1-2, the V gene TRBV28, with D possibly TRBD1 on 5 matching bases. The CDR3 length is 14 residues. V was pared by 5 bases and J by 2 bases, with 12 bases between. Germline assignment: CDR1 MDHEN and CDR2 SYDVKM. The DNA of the CDR3 is TGTGCCAGCAGTCCAGGTGGGGGGAACTATGGCTACACCTTC. Translation: CASSPGGGNYGYTF.

The V call is TRBV28, the J call TRBJ1-1, with D maybe TRBD1 (6 bases). V was clipped by 3 bases and J by 1 base, with 18 bases between them. The CDR3 loop spans 17 amino acids. The V gene's germline CDR1 is MDHEN and CDR2 SYDVKM. In DNA, the CDR3 is TGTGCCAGCAGTTTCCTCGAGCGGGGGGCGGGGAACACTGAAGCTTTCTTT. It codes for CASSFLERGAGNTEAFF.

A few counts support this clone. The chain recombines TRBV29-1 with TRBJ1-2; D ambiguous. The CDR3 loop spans 13 amino acids. Germline V gene sequence: CDR1 SQVTM, CDR2 ANQGSEA. Trimming stripped 2 bases from V and 6 bases from J, with 13 bases between. The CDR3 spells CSVEWSFGDGYTF. The CDR3 region has the DNA TGCAGCGTTGAATGGTCCTTTGGGGATGGCTACACCTTC.

The chain uses TRBV28 and TRBJ1-1; 7 bases agree with TRBD1. Losses at the gene ends were 7 bases for V and 9 bases for J; bases not matched to a gene: 17. The V gene's germline CDR1 is MDHEN and CDR2 SYDVKM. This CDR3 has 15 amino acids. Here the CDR3 reads CASTEPRGGGMKAFF. The CDR3 DNA reads TGTGCCAGCACTGAACCCAGGGGGGGCGGGATGAAAGCTTTCTTT.